This T cell receptor (beta chain) emerged from a study of shared clonotypes between healthy human individuals. The study's findings and limits: The study generally estimated greater richness for naive than memory subsets.

Germline V CDR1 and CDR2: SGHNT, YENEEA. Trimming left V 1 base short and J 3 bases short, with 8 bases between. The CDR3 covers 14 residues. CD4+ cell separation produced CD45RA+ naive and CD45RA-negative memory subsets. Details on this clone: The antigen is undetermined.

At a deep level, the assay was run. Genomic DNA of every subset was divided equally among multiple immunoSEQ plates. The protocol was immunoSEQ multiplex PCR, while the TCRdb copy is restricted to in-frame clones and leaves out a portion. The repertoire holds more than 400,000 clones, with around 96% as singletons. V gene TRBV11-3 combines with J gene TRBJ2-3, with D perhaps being TRBD1 or TRBD2 (5 bases each). This receptor was taken from a woman aged 25 to 45 in good health. The sample consisted of naive CD4+ T cells sorted from blood. Noted subset: CD45RA+ positively selected. The CDR3 nucleotides are TGTGCCAGCAGCTTAGGGGACGAGACAGATACGCAGTATTTT. Translation gives CASSLGDETDTQYF.